The clone carrying this TCR beta chain was picked up one time. Antigen: not known. The length of the CDR3 is 16 residues. V lost 6 bases, J lost 3 bases, and 11 bases stayed unmatched. Germline CDR1 and CDR2: MNHEY and SMNVEV (reference sequence). Measured with immunoSEQ multiplex PCR; TCRdb has only the in-frame clones, and not every one. The table shows 90,000 to 110,000 clones, with 85% to 90% occurring only once. These data are taken from a study of cytomegalovirus exposure and HLA in healthy donors. Study-level findings and limits: According to reports, the classifier identified cytomegalovirus status with high specificity and sensitivity. Among TCR sequences, most were rare, though some public TCRs appeared in many donors.

Among the approximately 130 subjects of the validation cohort, separate from the roughly 670-subject first cohort, were the donors. The specimen was PBMCs. The receptor was derived from a woman aged 18-29 years in good health and CMV-seropositive. This chain connects TRBV27 to TRBJ1-3; TRBD1 aligns across 7 bases. DNA of the CDR3: TGTGCCAGCAGCCCTACTTTCGGGACAGTTGGAAACACCATATATTTT. It specifies CASSPTFGTVGNTIYF.